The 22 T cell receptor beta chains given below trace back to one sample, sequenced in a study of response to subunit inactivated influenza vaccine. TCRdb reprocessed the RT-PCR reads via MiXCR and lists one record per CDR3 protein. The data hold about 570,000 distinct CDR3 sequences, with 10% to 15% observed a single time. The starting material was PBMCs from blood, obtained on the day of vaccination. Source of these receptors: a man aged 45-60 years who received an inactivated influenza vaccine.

CDR3 in DNA: TGTGCCAGCAGCCAACTAGCGGAAGCCTACAATGAGCAGTTCTTC. Encoded protein: CASSQLAEAYNEQFF. The V call is TRBV27, the J call TRBJ2-1; TRBD2 aligns across 8 bases. This CDR3 region has 15 residues. In germline, CDR1 is MNHEY, CDR2 SMNVEV (reference sequence). V shed 6 bases and J 2 bases; nucleotides not matched to a gene: 6.

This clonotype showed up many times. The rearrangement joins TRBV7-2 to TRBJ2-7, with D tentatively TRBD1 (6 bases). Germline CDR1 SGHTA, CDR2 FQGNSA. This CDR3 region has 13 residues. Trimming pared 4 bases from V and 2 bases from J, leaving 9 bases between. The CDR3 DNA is TGTGCCAGCAGCTCACAGGGAACCTACGAGCAGTACTTC. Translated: CASSSQGTYEQYF.

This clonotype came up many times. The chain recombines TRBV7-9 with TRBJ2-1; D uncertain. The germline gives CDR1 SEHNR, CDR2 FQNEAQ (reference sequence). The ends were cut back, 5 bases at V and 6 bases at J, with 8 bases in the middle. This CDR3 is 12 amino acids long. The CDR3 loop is CASSTATNEQFF. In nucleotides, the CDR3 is TGTGCCAGCAGCACGGCGACCAATGAGCAGTTCTTC.

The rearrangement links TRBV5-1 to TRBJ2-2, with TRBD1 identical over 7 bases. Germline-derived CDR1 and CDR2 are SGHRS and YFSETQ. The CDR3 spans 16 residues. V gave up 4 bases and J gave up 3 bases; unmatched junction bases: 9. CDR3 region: CASSKTTGHDTGELFF. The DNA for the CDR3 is TGCGCCAGCAGCAAAACGACAGGGCACGACACCGGGGAGCTGTTTTTT.

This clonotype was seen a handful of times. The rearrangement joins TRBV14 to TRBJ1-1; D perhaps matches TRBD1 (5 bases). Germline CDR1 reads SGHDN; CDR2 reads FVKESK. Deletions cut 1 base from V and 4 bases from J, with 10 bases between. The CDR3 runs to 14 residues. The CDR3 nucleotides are TGTGCCAGCAGCCAAGCCGCCAGGGTCACTGAAGCTTTCTTT. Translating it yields CASSQAARVTEAFF.

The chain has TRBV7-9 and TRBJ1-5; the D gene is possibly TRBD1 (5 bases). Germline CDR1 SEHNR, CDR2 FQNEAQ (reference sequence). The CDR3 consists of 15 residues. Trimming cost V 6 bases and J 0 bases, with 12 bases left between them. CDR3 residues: CASRRDGNSNQPQHF. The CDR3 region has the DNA TGTGCCAGCAGACGGGACGGGAATAGCAATCAGCCCCAGCATTTT.

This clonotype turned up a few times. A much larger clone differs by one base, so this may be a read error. CDR3 loop: CASSYWDTQYF. CDR3 nucleotides: TGTGCCAGCAGTTACTGGGATACGCAGTATTTT. V usage is TRBV6-2 or TRBV6-3 and J usage is TRBJ2-3; D gene ambiguous. This CDR3 has 11 amino acids. V lost 1 base, J lost 6 bases, and 2 bases lay in between. Germline V gene data show CDR1 as MNHEY and CDR2 as SVGEGT.

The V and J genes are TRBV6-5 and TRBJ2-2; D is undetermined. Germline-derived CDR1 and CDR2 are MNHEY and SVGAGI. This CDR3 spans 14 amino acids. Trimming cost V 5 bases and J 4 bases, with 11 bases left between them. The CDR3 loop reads CASSHNSGTGELFF. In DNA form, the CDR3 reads TGTGCCAGCAGTCACAACTCTGGCACCGGGGAGCTGTTTTTT.

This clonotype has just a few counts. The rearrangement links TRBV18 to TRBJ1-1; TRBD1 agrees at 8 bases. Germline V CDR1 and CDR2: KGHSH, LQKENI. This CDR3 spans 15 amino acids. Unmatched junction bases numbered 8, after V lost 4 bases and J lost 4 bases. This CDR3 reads CASSLTTGAGTEAFF. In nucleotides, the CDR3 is TGTGCCAGCTCACTTACGACAGGGGCGGGCACTGAAGCTTTCTTT.

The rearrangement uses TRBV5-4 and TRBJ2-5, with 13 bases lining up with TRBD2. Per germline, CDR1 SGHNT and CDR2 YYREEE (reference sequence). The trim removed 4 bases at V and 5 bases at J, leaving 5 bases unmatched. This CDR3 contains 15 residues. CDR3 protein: CASSPGTSGMETQYF. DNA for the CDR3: TGTGCCAGCAGCCCCGGGACTAGCGGGATGGAGACCCAGTACTTC.

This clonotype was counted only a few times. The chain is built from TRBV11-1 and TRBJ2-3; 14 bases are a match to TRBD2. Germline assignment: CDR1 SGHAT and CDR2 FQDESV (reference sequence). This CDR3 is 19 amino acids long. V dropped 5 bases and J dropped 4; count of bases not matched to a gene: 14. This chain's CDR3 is CASSPPNPGLAGDSDTQYF. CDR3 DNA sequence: TGTGCCAGCAGCCCCCCGAACCCGGGACTAGCGGGAGACTCAGATACGCAGTATTTT.

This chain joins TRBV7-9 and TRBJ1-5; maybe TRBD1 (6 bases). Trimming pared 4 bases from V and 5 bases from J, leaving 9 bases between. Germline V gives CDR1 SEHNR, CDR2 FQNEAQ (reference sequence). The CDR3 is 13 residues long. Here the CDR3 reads CASSSEGDQPQHF. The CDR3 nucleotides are TGTGCCAGCAGCTCCGAGGGGGATCAGCCCCAGCATTTT.

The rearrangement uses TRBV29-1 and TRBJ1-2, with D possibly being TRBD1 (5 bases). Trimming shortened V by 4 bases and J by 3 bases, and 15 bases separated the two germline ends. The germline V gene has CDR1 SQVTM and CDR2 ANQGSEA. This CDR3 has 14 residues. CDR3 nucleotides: TGCAGCGTTGGGATCGGGACCCAGGACTATGGCTACACCTTC. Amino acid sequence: CSVGIGTQDYGYTF.

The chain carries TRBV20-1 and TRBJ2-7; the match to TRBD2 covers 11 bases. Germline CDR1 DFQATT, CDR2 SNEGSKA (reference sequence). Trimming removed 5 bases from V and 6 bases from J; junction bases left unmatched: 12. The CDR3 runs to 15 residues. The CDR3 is CSAPNALAGVPEQYF. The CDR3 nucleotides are TGCAGTGCTCCAAACGCACTAGCGGGAGTACCCGAGCAGTACTTC.

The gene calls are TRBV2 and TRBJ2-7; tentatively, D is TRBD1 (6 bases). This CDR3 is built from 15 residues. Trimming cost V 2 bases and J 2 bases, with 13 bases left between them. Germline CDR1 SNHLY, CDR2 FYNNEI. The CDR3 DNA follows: TGTGCCAGCAGTGAATATACAGGGCCAACCTACGAGCAGTACTTC. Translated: CASSEYTGPTYEQYF.

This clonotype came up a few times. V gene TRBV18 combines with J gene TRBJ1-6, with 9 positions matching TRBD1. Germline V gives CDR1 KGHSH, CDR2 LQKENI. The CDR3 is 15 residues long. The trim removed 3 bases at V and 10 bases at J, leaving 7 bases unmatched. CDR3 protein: CASSPRGQGSSPLHF. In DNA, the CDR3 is TGTGCCAGCTCACCCCGCGGACAGGGGAGCTCACCCCTCCACTTT. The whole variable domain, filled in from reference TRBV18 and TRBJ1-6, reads NAGVMQNPRHLVRRRGQEARLRCSPMKGHSHVYWYRQLPEEGLKFMVYLQKENIIDESGMPKERFSAEFPKEGPSILRIQQVVRGDSAAYFCASSPRGQGSSPLHFGNGTRLTVT.

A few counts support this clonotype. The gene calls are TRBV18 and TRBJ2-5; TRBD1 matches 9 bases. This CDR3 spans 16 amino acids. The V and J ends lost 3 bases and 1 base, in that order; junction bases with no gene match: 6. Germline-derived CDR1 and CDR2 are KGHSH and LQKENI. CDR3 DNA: TGTGCCAGCTCACCCCTAACAGGGGGCAGCCAAGAGACCCAGTACTTC. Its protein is CASSPLTGGSQETQYF.

CDR3 sequence: CASSQDKGNEQYF. In nucleotides, the CDR3 is TGTGCCAGCAGCCAAGACAAGGGGAACGAGCAGTACTTC. The rearrangement links TRBV4-2 to TRBJ2-7; D is perhaps TRBD1 (5 bases). This CDR3 has 13 amino acids. Germline loops: CDR1 LGHNA, CDR2 YNFKEQ. The V end lost 0 bases, the J end lost 5 bases, and 8 bases lay between the germline ends.

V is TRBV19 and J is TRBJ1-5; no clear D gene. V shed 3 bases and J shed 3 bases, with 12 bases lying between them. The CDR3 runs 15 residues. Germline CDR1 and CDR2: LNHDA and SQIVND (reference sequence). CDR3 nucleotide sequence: TGTGCCAGTAGTATGAGTAGAGGTTACAATCAGCCCCAGCATTTT. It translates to CASSMSRGYNQPQHF.

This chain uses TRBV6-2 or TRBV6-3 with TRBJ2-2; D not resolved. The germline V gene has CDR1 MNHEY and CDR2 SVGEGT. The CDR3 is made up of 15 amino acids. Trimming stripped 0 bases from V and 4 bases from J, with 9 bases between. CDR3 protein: CASSYSRPPTGELFF. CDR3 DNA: TGTGCCAGCAGTTACTCGCGACCACCCACCGGGGAGCTGTTTTTT.

DNA for the CDR3: TGTGCCAGCAGTCCACCGGGGACAGAAGAGACCCAGTACTTC. Its translation is CASSPPGTEETQYF. The gene calls are TRBV6-2 or TRBV6-3 and TRBJ2-5; 7 bases align to TRBD1. The trim removed 5 bases at V and 3 bases at J, leaving 6 bases unmatched. Germline-derived CDR1 and CDR2 are MNHEY and SVGEGT. The CDR3 loop spans 14 amino acids.

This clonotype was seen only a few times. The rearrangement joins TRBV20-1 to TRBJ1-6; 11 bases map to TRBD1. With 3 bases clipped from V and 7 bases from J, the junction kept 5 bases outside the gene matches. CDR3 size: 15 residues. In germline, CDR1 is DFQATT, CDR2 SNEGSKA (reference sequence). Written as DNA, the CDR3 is TGCAGTGCTAGTCCTCGGACAGGGGGCAATTCACCCCTCCACTTT. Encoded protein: CSASPRTGGNSPLHF.